Each of the 30 T cell receptor beta chains below was sequenced from the same sample in a study of cytomegalovirus exposure and HLA in healthy donors. The PCR ran on 60 Vbeta and 13 Jbeta primers. Data came from immunoSEQ multiplex PCR; TCRdb stores just in-frame clones and leaves some out. The sample carries about 72,000 clones, about four fifths recorded once. The sequenced sample consisted of PBMCs. The receptors originated from a man in his late teens or twenties in good health and CMV-seronegative.

The rearrangement links TRBV28 to TRBJ1-5; TRBD1 matches at 9 bases. The CDR3 consists of 14 residues. CDR1 and CDR2 from the germline V gene are MDHEN and SYDVKM. V was clipped by 6 bases and J by 4 bases; unmatched bases: 4. The CDR3 region is CASSTGTGNQPQHF. In DNA form, the CDR3 reads TGTGCCAGCAGCACCGGGACAGGGAATCAGCCCCAGCATTTT.

The CDR3: CASSLAVRGSSGNTIYF. For the CDR3, the DNA is TGTGCCAGCAGCTTAGCCGTCCGCGGGTCGTCGGGAAACACCATATATTTT. This chain connects TRBV7-6 to TRBJ1-3; D not resolved. Trimming left V 0 bases short and J 4 bases short, with 16 bases between. The CDR3 sequence is 17 residues long. The germline V gene has CDR1 SGHVS and CDR2 FNYEAQ.

The V and J genes are TRBV5-1 and TRBJ1-1; D not resolved. Germline V gene sequence: CDR1 SGHRS, CDR2 YFSETQ. There are 14 residues in the CDR3. V was trimmed by 1 base and J by 1 base, leaving 8 bases between them. DNA of the CDR3: TGCGCCAGCAGCTTGTGGAGCTCGAACACTGAAGCTTTCTTT. This encodes CASSLWSSNTEAFF.

This clone was counted a few times. The J gene is TRBJ1-4, the V gene TRBV7-6; D uncertain. Trimming left V 5 bases short and J 5 bases short, with 3 bases between. Germline V gives CDR1 SGHVS, CDR2 FNYEAQ. This CDR3 is 11 amino acids long. For the CDR3, the DNA is TGTGCCAGCAGCCGGAATGAAAAACTGTTTTTT. Its protein is CASSRNEKLFF.

V usage is TRBV6-1 and J usage is TRBJ1-4; D is undetermined. V lost 2 bases and J 10 bases, leaving 8 bases between the germline ends. The germline gives CDR1 MNHNS, CDR2 SASEGT. The CDR3 contains 12 residues. The CDR3 nucleotides read TGTGCCAGCAGTGAATGGGCAGGAAAACTGTTTTTT. It specifies CASSEWAGKLFF.

The rearrangement uses TRBV9 and TRBJ1-4; 8 nucleotides agree with TRBD1. Trimming removed 3 bases from V and 0 bases from J; junction bases left unmatched: 4. The CDR3 covers 16 residues. CDR1 is SGDLS, CDR2 YYNGEE, per germline. The CDR3 spells CASSEGQDPTNEKLFF. The CDR3 bases are TGTGCCAGCAGCGAGGGACAGGACCCAACTAATGAAAAACTGTTTTTT.

The chain links TRBV29-1 to TRBJ2-7; 8 bases align to TRBD1. The CDR3 consists of 14 residues. The V segment lost 6 bases and the J segment 2 bases; nucleotides outside the gene matches: 9. Per the germline V gene, CDR1 is SQVTM and CDR2 is ANQGSEA. CDR3 residues: CSVQKDRATYEQYF. DNA of the CDR3: TGCAGCGTCCAAAAGGACAGGGCAACCTACGAGCAGTACTTC.

CDR3 sequence (DNA): TGTGCCAGCAGCTTCCCCGGAGGGCTAAACACTGAAGCTTTCTTT. This codes for CASSFPGGLNTEAFF. The gene calls are TRBV7-8 and TRBJ1-1, with D hard to call. CDR1 and CDR2 (germline): SGHVS, FQNEAQ. The CDR3 is 15 residues long. The germline V and J ends were trimmed by 3 bases and 2 bases, with 13 bases remaining between them.

CDR3 nucleotide sequence: TGTGCCAGCAGGGAGACCCAAGAGACCCAGTACTTC. The encoded protein is CASRETQETQYF. V is TRBV28 and J is TRBJ2-5; the D is unclear. V was cut by 6 bases and J by 1 base, with 6 bases left in between. The CDR3 has 12 amino acids. CDR1 is MDHEN and CDR2 is SYDVKM in the germline V gene.

In this sample, this clone turned up once. The gene calls are TRBV5-4 and TRBJ2-7, with 11 bases identical to TRBD2. CDR1 and CDR2 from the germline V gene are SGHNT and YYREEE (reference sequence). This CDR3 contains 14 residues. The trim removed 0 bases at V and 7 bases at J, leaving 3 bases unmatched. CDR3 region: CASSLGLAGLEQYF. In DNA form, the CDR3 reads TGTGCCAGCAGCTTGGGACTAGCGGGGCTTGAGCAGTACTTC.

This rearrangement joins TRBV29-1 to TRBJ2-1; 16 nucleotides line up with TRBD2. The germline V gene has CDR1 SQVTM and CDR2 ANQGSEA. V was clipped by 7 bases and J by 8 bases; unmatched bases: 5. The CDR3 contains 14 residues. The CDR3 bases are TGCAGCGCAGGGACTAGCGGGAGGGGGTATGAGCAGTTCTTC. It translates to CSAGTSGRGYEQFF.

This clone was seen just once. The chain has TRBV6-6 and TRBJ1-2; D gene ambiguous. V lost 7 bases, J lost 2 bases, and 11 bases lay in between. Germline V gene data show CDR1 as MNHNY and CDR2 as SVGAGI (reference sequence). The CDR3 length is 13 residues. The chain's CDR3 is CASNKTTNYGYTF. CDR3 DNA: TGTGCCAGCAACAAGACAACGAACTATGGCTACACCTTC.

Here the CDR3 reads CASSKGKSGDSAEAFF. The CDR3 DNA reads TGTGCCAGCAGCAAAGGAAAGTCAGGTGACAGCGCTGAAGCTTTCTTT. This chain uses TRBV21-1 with TRBJ1-1; TRBD1 is the table's D call, not checked against the DNA. TRBV21-1 is noted as a pseudogene. CDR3 length equals 16 residues.

V is TRBV28 and J is TRBJ1-2; D not resolved. V was shortened by 3 bases and J by 8 bases, with 13 bases between the two germline ends. Germline assignment: CDR1 MDHEN and CDR2 SYDVKM. CDR3 size: 13 residues. In DNA, the CDR3 is TGTGCCAGCAGTTTGCAGGATCCATACGGCTACACCTTC. Residues: CASSLQDPYGYTF.

V gene TRBV7-3 combines with J gene TRBJ1-1; possible D gene TRBD1, 5 bases. V was pared by 1 base and J by 6 bases, with 12 bases between. The CDR3 consists of 14 residues. Germline values: CDR1 SGHTA, CDR2 FQGTGA. CDR3 region: CASSLSRDVAEAFF. Here the CDR3 DNA reads TGTGCCAGCAGCTTAAGCAGGGATGTCGCTGAAGCTTTCTTT.

Only one count was recorded for this clone. The genes are TRBV14 and TRBJ2-3; possible D gene TRBD2, 7 bases. Germline-derived CDR1 and CDR2 are SGHDN and FVKESK. V lost 4 bases and J 4 bases, leaving 15 bases between the germline ends. This CDR3 is built from 15 residues. This chain's CDR3 is CASSPYGGAADTQYF. The CDR3 region has the DNA TGTGCCAGCAGCCCGTATGGGGGGGCGGCAGATACGCAGTATTTT.

This clone was seen a few times. V and J are TRBV28 and TRBJ2-2, with D possibly TRBD1 on 8 matching bases. Trimming left V 6 bases short and J 4 bases short, with 33 bases between. This CDR3 is 21 amino acids long. The germline V gene encodes CDR1 MDHEN and CDR2 SYDVKM. This chain's CDR3 is CASSVIPTGGGPPLSTGELFF. The CDR3 coding sequence is TGTGCCAGCAGCGTCATTCCCACAGGGGGGGGACCCCCTTTGAGCACCGGGGAGCTGTTTTTT.

The gene calls are TRBV10-3 and TRBJ2-3; 7 bases fit TRBD1. Germline V gene lookup returns CDR1 ENHRY and CDR2 SYGVKD. The CDR3 has 15 residues. Trimming removed 3 bases from V and 2 bases from J; junction bases left unmatched: 5. CDR3 DNA sequence: TGTGCCATCAGTGAAGGCCAGGGGGTCACAGATACGCAGTATTTT. It yields the protein CAISEGQGVTDTQYF.

The chain recombines TRBV27 with TRBJ2-2; D is possibly TRBD2 (6 bases). Deletions cut 4 bases from V and 6 bases from J, with 9 bases between. The germline V gene has CDR1 MNHEY and CDR2 SMNVEV (reference sequence). This CDR3 contains 13 residues. CDR3 sequence reads: CASSSGLSGELFF. DNA for the CDR3: TGTGCCAGCAGTTCGGGACTCTCCGGGGAGCTGTTTTTT.

This chain links TRBV7-9 with TRBJ1-1; D perhaps matches TRBD1 (5 bases). The CDR3 is 13 amino acids. Germline V lookup: CDR1 SEHNR, CDR2 FQNEAQ (reference sequence). Trimming pared 2 bases from V and 8 bases from J, leaving 12 bases between. The CDR3 is CASSLSGSGEAFF. The DNA for the CDR3 is TGTGCCAGCAGCTTATCAGGGTCCGGGGAAGCTTTCTTT.

This chain joins TRBV5-1 and TRBJ2-6, with D perhaps matching TRBD2 (5 bases). CDR3 length: 16 amino acids. Trimming took 0 bases from V and 4 from J, leaving 11 bases between them. Germline lookup yields CDR1 SGHRS and CDR2 YFSETQ. In DNA, the CDR3 is TGCGCCAGCAGCTTGGGAGGGCACCCCGGGGCCAACGTCCTGACTTTC. It encodes CASSLGGHPGANVLTF.

This clone has a handful of counts. The chain links TRBV6-1 to TRBJ2-3, with TRBD2 matching over 12 bases. The trim removed 1 base at V and 4 bases at J, leaving 0 bases unmatched. Germline CDR1 MNHNS, CDR2 SASEGT. The CDR3 covers 15 residues. Here the CDR3 DNA reads TGTGCCAGCAGTGAAGGACTAGCGGGGGCAGATACGCAGTATTTT. It translates to CASSEGLAGADTQYF.

This chain uses TRBV6-5 with TRBJ2-7; 7 bases fit TRBD1. Germline-derived CDR1 and CDR2 are MNHEY and SVGAGI. CDR3 size: 15 residues. Unmatched junction bases numbered 9, after V lost 5 bases and J lost 2 bases. CDR3 region: CASSLQGVPTYEQYF. CDR3 DNA: TGTGCCAGCAGTCTTCAGGGGGTCCCCACCTACGAGCAGTACTTC.

This chain connects TRBV4-3 to TRBJ1-5; 10 nucleotides match TRBD1. Losses at the gene ends were 5 bases for V and 7 bases for J; bases not matched to a gene: 5. The CDR3 has 14 residues. CDR1 and CDR2 from the germline V gene are LGHNA and YSLEER. In nucleotides, the CDR3 is TGCGCCAGCAGCAGGGACAGGGGATTCCAGCCCCAGCATTTT. Amino acids: CASSRDRGFQPQHF.

CDR3 amino acids: CASSRNIGQGGNEQYF. The CDR3, as DNA: TGTGCCAGCAGCCGGAATATCGGACAGGGAGGAAACGAGCAGTACTTC. The chain carries TRBV4-2 and TRBJ2-7; 8 nucleotides agree with TRBD1. Per the germline V gene, CDR1 is LGHNA and CDR2 is YNFKEQ. The ends lost 4 bases at V and 5 bases at J; junction bases unmatched: 13. This CDR3 contains 16 residues.

The chain combines TRBV7-9 with TRBJ2-1, with 11 bases identical to TRBD2. Losses at the gene ends were 8 bases for V and 0 bases for J; bases not matched to a gene: 3. CDR3 length equals 15 residues. In germline, CDR1 is SEHNR, CDR2 FQNEAQ (reference sequence). CDR3 residues: CASGGLAGSYNEQFF. CDR3 nucleotides: TGTGCCAGCGGTGGACTAGCGGGCTCCTACAATGAGCAGTTCTTC.

About this clone: Here the CDR3 omits its conserved ending phenylalanine or tryptophan, so a read error is the likely source. V usage is TRBV7-9 and J usage is TRBJ1-1; perhaps TRBD1 as D (5 bases). Germline CDR1 SEHNR, CDR2 FQNEAQ (reference sequence). The CDR3 sequence is 13 residues long. As DNA, the CDR3 is TGTTCCAGCAGCTTGGGACTCGACACTGAAGCTTTCTTG. Its protein is CSSSLGLDTEAFL.

The chain has TRBV7-2 and TRBJ1-4; unclear D gene. The germline CDR1 and CDR2 sequences are SGHTA and FQGNSA. This CDR3 spans 13 amino acids. Trimming took 1 base from V and 3 from J, leaving 3 bases between them. In DNA, the CDR3 is TGTGCCAGCAGCTTAGTAGCTAATGAAAAACTGTTTTTT. Translated: CASSLVANEKLFF.

The chain combines TRBV27 with TRBJ1-4, with 12 bases that match TRBD1. The V gene's germline CDR1 is MNHEY and CDR2 SMNVEV (reference sequence). The CDR3 extends over 15 amino acids. V lost 5 bases and J lost 7; bases outside the gene matches: 5. CDR3: CASSIGDRGREKLFF. DNA for the CDR3: TGTGCCAGCAGTATAGGGGACAGGGGGCGTGAAAAACTGTTTTTT. The entire variable domain, with the rest obtained from reference TRBV27 and TRBJ1-4, is as follows: EAQVTQNPRYLITVTGKKLTVTCSQNMNHEYMSWYRQDPGLGLRQIYYSMNVEVTDKGDVPEGYKVSRKEKRNFPLILESPSPNQTSLYFCASSIGDRGREKLFFGSGTQLSVL.

This clone was found once. The chain has TRBV4-1 and TRBJ2-7; 9 bases agree with TRBD2. The length of the CDR3 is 18 residues. J gave up 1 base and V 0 bases, and 10 bases lay outside the gene matches. CDR1 MGHRA and CDR2 YSYEKL come from the germline V gene. CDR3 sequence (DNA): TGCGCCAGCAGCCAAGACCCCCCCGTAGCGGGGGCTTCCTACGAGCAGTACTTC. It codes for CASSQDPPVAGASYEQYF.